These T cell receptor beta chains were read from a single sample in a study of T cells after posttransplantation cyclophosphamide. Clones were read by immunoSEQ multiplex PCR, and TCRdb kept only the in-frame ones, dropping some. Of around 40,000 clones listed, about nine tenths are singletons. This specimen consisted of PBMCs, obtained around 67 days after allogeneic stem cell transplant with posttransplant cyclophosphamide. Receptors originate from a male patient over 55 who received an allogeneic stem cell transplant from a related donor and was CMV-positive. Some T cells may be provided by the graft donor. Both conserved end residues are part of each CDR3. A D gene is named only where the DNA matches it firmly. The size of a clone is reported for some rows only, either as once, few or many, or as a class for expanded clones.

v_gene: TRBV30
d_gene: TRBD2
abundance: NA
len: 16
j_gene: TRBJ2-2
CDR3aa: CAWRPSGGAWTGELFF
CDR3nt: TGTGCCTGGAGACCTAGCGGGGGGGCGTGGACCGGGGAGCTGTTTTTT

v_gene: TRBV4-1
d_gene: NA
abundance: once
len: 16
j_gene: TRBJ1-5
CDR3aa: CASSQVVGQNNQPQHF
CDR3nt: TGCGCCAGCAGCCAAGTTGTCGGACAGAACAATCAGCCCCAGCATTTT

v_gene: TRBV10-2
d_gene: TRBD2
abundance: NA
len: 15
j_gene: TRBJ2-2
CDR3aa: CASQTSGGFTGELFF
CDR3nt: TGCGCCAGCCAGACTAGCGGGGGGTTCACCGGGGAGCTGTTTTTT

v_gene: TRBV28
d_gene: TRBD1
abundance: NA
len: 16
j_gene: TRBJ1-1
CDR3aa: CASSSPNRGMDTEAFF
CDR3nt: TGTGCCAGCAGTTCTCCTAACAGGGGGATGGACACTGAAGCTTTCTTT

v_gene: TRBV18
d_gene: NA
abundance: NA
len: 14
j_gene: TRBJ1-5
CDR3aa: CASSGQDSNQPQHF
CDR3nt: TGTGCCAGCTCAGGCCAGGATAGCAATCAGCCCCAGCATTTT

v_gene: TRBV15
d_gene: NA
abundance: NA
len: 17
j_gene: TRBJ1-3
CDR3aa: CATSRDLGALAGNTIYF
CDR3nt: TGTGCCACCAGCAGAGATCTGGGGGCACTCGCTGGAAACACCATATATTTT

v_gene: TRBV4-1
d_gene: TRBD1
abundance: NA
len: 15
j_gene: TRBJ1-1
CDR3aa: CASSSPGTGETEAFF
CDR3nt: TGCGCCAGCAGCTCTCCCGGGACAGGGGAGACTGAAGCTTTCTTT

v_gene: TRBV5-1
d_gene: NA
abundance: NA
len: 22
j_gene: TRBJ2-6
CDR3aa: CASSSQNTHLSTSRAGANVLTF
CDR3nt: TGCGCCAGCAGCTCGCAAAACACCCACCTGTCTACTTCACGGGCTGGGGCCAACGTCCTGACTTTC

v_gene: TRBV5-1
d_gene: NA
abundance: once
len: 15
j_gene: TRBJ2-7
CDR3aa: CASSLRLDSTYEQYF
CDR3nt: TGCGCCAGCAGCTTGCGATTAGATAGTACCTACGAGCAGTACTTC

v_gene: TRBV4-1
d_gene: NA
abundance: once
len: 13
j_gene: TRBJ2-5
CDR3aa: CASSPTVLETQYF
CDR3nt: TGCGCCAGCAGCCCGACAGTACTGGAGACCCAGTACTTC

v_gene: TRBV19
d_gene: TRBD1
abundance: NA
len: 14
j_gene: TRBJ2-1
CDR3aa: CASSRQGEYNEQFF
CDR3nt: TGTGCCAGTAGTAGGCAGGGGGAGTACAATGAGCAGTTCTTC

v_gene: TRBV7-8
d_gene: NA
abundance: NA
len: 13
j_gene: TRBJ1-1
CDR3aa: CASIEQANTEAFF
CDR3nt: TGTGCCAGCATCGAACAGGCAAACACTGAAGCTTTCTTT

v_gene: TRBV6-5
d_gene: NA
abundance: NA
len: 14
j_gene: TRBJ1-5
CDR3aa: CASSYRGGRQPQHF
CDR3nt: TGTGCCAGCAGTTACCGCGGCGGGCGGCAGCCCCAGCATTTT

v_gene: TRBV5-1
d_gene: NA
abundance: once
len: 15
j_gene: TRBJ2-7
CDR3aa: CASSLVGGGPYEQYF
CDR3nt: TGCGCCAGCAGCTTGGTGGGGGGAGGCCCCTACGAGCAGTACTTC

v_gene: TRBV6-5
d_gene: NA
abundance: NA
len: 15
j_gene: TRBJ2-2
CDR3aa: CASSWGGGGTGELFF
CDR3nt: TGTGCCAGCAGCTGGGGGGGAGGGGGCACCGGGGAGCTGTTTTTT

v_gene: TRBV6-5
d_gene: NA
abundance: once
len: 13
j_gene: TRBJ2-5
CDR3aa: CASSYMGPETQYF
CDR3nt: TGTGCCAGCAGTTATATGGGGCCAGAGACCCAGTACTTC

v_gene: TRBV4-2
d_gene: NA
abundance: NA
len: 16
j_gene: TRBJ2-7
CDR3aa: CASSQAPRGQPYEQYF
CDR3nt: TGTGCCAGCAGCCAAGCCCCGAGAGGGCAGCCGTACGAGCAGTACTTC

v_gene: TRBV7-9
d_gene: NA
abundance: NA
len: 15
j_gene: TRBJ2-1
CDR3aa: CASSLWGGGANEQFF
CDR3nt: TGTGCCAGCAGCCTTTGGGGAGGGGGGGCCAATGAGCAGTTCTTC

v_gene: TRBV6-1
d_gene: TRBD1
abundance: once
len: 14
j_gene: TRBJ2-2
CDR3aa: CASSVEQGAGELFF
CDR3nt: TGTGCCAGCAGTGTTGAACAGGGGGCCGGGGAGCTGTTTTTT

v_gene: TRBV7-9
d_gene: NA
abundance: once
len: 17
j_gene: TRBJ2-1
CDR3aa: CASRKRPTEPSYNEQFF
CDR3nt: TGTGCCAGCAGAAAACGGCCGACTGAGCCCTCCTACAATGAGCAGTTCTTC

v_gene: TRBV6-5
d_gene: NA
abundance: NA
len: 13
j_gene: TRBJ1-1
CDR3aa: CASSPRRDTEAFF
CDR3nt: TGTGCCAGCAGTCCCCGACGGGACACTGAAGCTTTCTTT

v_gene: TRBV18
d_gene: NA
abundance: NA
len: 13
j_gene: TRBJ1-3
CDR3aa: CASSPPVRNTIYF
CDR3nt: TGTGCCAGCTCACCACCCGTTCGAAACACCATATATTTT

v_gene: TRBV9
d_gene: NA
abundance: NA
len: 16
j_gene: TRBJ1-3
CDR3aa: CASSVNRGSPGNTIYF
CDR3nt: TGTGCCAGCAGCGTAAATCGGGGAAGCCCTGGAAACACCATATATTTT

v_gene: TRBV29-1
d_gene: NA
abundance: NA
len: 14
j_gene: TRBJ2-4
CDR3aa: CSVAGGTGGDIQYF
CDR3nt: TGCAGCGTAGCGGGGGGGACAGGGGGTGACATTCAGTACTTC

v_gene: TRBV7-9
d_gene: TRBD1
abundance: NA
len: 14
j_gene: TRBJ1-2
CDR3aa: CASSLPTGAGGYTF
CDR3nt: TGTGCCAGCAGCTTGCCTACAGGGGCCGGTGGCTACACCTTC

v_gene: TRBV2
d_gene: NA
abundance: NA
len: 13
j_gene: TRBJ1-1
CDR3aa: CASPAEGRTEAFF
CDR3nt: TGTGCCAGCCCGGCGGAGGGTCGTACTGAAGCTTTCTTT

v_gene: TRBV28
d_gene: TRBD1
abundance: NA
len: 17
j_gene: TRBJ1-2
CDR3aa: CASSTTIRTGWTDGYTF
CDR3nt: TGTGCCAGCAGTACTACGATTAGGACAGGGTGGACGGATGGCTACACCTTC

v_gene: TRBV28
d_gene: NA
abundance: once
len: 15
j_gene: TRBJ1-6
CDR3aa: CASSPTGTLNSPLHF
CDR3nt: TGTGCCAGCAGTCCCACAGGGACCCTCAATTCACCCCTCCACTTT

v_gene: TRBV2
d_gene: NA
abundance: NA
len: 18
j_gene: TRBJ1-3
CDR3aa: CASSYRTVGSYSGDTIYF
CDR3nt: TGTGCCAGCAGTTACCGTACGGTCGGGTCTTACTCTGGAGACACCATATATTTT

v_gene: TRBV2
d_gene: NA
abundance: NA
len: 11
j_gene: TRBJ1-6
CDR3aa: CASSEHRPLHF
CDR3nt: TGTGCCAGCAGTGAACATCGGCCCCTCCACTTT

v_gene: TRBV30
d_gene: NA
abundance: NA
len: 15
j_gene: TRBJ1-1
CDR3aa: CAWSVRIWGSTEAFF
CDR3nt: TGTGCCTGGAGTGTACGTATATGGGGCAGCACTGAAGCTTTCTTT

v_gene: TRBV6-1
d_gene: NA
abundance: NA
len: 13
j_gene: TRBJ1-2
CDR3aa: CASSDWGGWGYTF
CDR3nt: TGTGCCAGCAGTGATTGGGGGGGGTGGGGCTACACCTTC

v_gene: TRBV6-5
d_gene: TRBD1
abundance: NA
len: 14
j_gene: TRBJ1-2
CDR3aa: CASRETGGDYGYTF
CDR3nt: TGTGCCAGCAGAGAAACAGGGGGCGATTATGGCTACACCTTC

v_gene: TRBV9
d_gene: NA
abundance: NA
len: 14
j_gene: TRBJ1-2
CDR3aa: CASSPKDSNYGYTF
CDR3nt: TGTGCCAGCAGCCCGAAGGACAGTAACTATGGCTACACCTTC

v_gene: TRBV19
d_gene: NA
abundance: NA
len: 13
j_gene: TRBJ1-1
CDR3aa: CASKSWGETEAFF
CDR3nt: TGTGCCAGTAAGTCCTGGGGCGAAACTGAAGCTTTCTTT

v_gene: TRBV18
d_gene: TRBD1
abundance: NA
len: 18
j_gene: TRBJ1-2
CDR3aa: CASSLTPGQGGRDYGYTF
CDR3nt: TGTGCCAGCTCACTTACTCCGGGACAGGGAGGCCGAGACTATGGCTACACCTTC

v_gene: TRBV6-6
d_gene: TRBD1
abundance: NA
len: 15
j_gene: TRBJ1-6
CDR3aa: CASSSSGTVGSPLHF
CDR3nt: TGTGCCAGCAGTTCCTCCGGGACAGTAGGTTCACCCCTCCACTTT

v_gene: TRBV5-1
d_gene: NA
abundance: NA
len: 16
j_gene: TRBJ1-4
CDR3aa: CASSLAFRQGNEKLFF
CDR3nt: TGCGCCAGCAGCTTGGCCTTTCGGCAGGGGAATGAAAAACTGTTTTTT

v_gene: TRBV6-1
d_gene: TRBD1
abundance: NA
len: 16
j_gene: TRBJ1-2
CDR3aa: CASSEDPDRGTEGYTF
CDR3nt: TGTGCCAGCAGTGAGGATCCGGACAGGGGAACTGAAGGCTACACCTTC

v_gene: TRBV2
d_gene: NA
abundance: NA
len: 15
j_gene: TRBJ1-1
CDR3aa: CATSRTPPRNTEAFF
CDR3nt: TGTGCCACATCCCGGACACCTCCCCGCAACACTGAAGCTTTCTTT

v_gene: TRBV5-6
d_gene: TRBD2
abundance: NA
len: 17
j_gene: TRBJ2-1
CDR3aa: CASSRTSGGGSYNEQFF
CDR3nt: TGTGCCAGCAGCCGGACTAGCGGGGGGGGCTCCTACAATGAGCAGTTCTTC

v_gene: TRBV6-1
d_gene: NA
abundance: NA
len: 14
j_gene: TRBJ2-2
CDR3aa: CASSEQENTGELFF
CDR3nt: TGTGCCAGCAGTGAACAGGAAAACACCGGGGAGCTGTTTTTT

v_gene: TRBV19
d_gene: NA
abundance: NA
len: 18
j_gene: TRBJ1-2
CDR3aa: CATAKLGAGASVNYGYTF
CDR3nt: TGTGCCACTGCAAAACTGGGGGCAGGGGCGTCCGTTAACTATGGCTACACCTTC

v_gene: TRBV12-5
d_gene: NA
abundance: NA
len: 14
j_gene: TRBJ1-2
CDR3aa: CASGLGTVHYGYTF
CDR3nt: TGTGCTAGTGGTTTGGGGACAGTCCACTATGGCTACACCTTC

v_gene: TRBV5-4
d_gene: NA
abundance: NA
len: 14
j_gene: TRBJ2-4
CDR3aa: CASSLASRVNIQYF
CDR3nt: TGTGCCAGCAGCTTGGCCTCCAGGGTCAACATTCAGTACTTC

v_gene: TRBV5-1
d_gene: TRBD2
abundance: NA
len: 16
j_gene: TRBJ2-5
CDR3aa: CASSGGGSSGKETQYF
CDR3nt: TGCGCCAGCAGCGGGGGTGGGTCTAGCGGTAAAGAGACCCAGTACTTC